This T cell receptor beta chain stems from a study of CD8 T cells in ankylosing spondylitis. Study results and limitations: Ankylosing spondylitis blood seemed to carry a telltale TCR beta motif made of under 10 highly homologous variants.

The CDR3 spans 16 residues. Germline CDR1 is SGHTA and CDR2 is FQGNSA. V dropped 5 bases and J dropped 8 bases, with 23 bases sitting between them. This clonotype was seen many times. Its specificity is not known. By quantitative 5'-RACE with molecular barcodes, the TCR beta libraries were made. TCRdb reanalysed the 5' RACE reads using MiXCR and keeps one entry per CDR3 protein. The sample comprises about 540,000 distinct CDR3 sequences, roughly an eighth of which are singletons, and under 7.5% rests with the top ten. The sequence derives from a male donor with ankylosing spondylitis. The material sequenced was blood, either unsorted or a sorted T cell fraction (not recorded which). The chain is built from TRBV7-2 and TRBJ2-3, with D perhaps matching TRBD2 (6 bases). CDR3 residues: CASSRKGLSPRPTQYF. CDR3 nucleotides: TGTGCCAGCAGCCGAAAGGGACTGTCCCCCCGGCCTACGCAGTATTTT.